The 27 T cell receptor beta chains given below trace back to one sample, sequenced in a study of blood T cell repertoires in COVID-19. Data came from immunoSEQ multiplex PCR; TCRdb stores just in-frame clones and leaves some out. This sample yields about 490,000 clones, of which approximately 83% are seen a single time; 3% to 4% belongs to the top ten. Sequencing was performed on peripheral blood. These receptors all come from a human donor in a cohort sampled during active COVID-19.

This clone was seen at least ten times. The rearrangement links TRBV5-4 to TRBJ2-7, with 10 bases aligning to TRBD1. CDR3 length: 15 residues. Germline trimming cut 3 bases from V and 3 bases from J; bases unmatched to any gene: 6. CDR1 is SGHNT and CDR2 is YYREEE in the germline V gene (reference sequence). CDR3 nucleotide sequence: TGTGCCAGCAGCTCGGACAGGGGGGTGTTCTACGAGCAGTACTTC. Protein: CASSSDRGVFYEQYF.

The CDR3 bases are TGTGCCAGCAGCGGGAGGCGGCCACGGGAGACCCAGTACTTC. It encodes CASSGRRPRETQYF. The chain recombines TRBV7-9 with TRBJ2-5, with D possibly being TRBD2 (6 bases). V was trimmed by 5 bases and J by 5 bases, leaving 15 bases between them. This CDR3 contains 14 residues. Germline V CDR1 and CDR2: SEHNR, FQNEAQ (reference sequence).

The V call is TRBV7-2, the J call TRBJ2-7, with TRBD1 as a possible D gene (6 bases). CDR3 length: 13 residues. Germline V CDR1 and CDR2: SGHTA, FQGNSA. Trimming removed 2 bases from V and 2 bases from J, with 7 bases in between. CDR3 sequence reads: CASSLRDTYEQYF. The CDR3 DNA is TGTGCCAGCAGCTTAAGGGACACCTACGAGCAGTACTTC.

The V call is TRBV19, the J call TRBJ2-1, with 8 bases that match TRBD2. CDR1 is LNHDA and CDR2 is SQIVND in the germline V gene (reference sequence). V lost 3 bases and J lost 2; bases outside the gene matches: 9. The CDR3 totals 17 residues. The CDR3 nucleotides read TGTGCCAGTAGTATTGCAGGGGTTAGCGGGACCTACAATGAGCAGTTCTTC. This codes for CASSIAGVSGTYNEQFF.

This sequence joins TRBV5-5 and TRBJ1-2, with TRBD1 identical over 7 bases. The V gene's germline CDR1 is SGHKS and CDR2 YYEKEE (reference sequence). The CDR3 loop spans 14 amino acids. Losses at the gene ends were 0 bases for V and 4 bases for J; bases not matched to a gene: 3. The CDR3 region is CASSLGQGSYGYTF. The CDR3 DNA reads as TGTGCCAGCAGCTTGGGACAGGGAAGCTATGGCTACACCTTC.

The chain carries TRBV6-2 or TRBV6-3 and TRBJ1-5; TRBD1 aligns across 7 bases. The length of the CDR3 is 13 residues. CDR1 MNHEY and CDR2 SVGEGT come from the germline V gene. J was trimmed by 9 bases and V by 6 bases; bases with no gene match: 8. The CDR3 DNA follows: TGTGCCAGCAGCGACAGGGACCTATTGCCCCAGCATTTT. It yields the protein CASSDRDLLPQHF.

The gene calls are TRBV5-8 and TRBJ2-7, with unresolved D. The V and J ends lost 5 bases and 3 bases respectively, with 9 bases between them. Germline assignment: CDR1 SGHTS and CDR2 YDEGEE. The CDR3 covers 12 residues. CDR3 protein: CASSDINYEQYF. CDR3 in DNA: TGTGCCAGCAGTGACATAAACTACGAGCAGTACTTC.

The CDR3 DNA follows: TGTGCCAGCAGGACAGTTAGCAATCAGCCCCAGCATTTT. This translates into CASRTVSNQPQHF. This sequence joins TRBV2 and TRBJ1-5, with a possible D match to TRBD1 (5 bases). The CDR3 is 13 amino acids. Germline V gene data show CDR1 as SNHLY and CDR2 as FYNNEI. V dropped 6 bases and J dropped 0 bases, with 6 bases sitting between them.

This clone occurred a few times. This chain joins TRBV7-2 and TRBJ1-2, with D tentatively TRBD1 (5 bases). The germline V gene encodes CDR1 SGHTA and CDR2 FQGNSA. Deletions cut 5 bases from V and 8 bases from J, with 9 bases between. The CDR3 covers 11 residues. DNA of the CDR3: TGTGCCAGCAGCCTACACAGGGGCTACACCTTC. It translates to CASSLHRGYTF.

The DNA for the CDR3 is TGTGCCAGCAGCTCACTAGCATCAAACTACAATGAGCAGTTCTTC. It codes for CASSSLASNYNEQFF. This chain links TRBV7-3 with TRBJ2-1; possible D gene TRBD2, 6 bases. The CDR3 is 15 residues long. The germline V gene has CDR1 SGHTA and CDR2 FQGTGA. The V end lost 4 bases, the J end lost 3 bases, and 13 bases lay between the germline ends.

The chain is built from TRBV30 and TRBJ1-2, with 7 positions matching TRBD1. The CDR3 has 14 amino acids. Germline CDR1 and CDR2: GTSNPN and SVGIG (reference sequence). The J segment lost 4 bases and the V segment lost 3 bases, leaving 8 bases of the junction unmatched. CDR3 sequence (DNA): TGTGCCTGGAGCGACAGGGACTTAGGCTATGGCTACACCTTC. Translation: CAWSDRDLGYGYTF.

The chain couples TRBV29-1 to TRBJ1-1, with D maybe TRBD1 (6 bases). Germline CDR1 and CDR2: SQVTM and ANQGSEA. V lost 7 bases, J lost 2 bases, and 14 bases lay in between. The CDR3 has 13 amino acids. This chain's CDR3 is CSGRTDENTEAFF. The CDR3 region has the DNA TGCAGCGGGAGGACAGACGAAAACACTGAAGCTTTCTTT.

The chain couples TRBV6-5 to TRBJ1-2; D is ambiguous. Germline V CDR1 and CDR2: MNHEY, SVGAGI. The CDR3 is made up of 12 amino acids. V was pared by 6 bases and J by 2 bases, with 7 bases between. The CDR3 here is CASSPGNYGYTF. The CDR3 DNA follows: TGTGCCAGCAGCCCGGGAAACTATGGCTACACCTTC.

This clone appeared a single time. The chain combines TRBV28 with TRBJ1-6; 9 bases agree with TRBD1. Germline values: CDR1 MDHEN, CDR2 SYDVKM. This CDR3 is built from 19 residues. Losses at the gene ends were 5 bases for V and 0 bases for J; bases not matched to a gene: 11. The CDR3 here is CASSPFFLTGGSYNSPLHF. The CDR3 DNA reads TGTGCCAGCAGTCCGTTCTTCTTGACAGGGGGCTCCTATAATTCACCCCTCCACTTT.

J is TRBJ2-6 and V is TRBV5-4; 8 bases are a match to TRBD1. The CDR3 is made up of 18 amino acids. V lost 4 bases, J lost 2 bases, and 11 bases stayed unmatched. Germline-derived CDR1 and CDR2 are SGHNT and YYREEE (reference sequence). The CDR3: CASSSQQGVLPGANVLTF. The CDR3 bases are TGTGCCAGCAGCAGTCAACAGGGGGTCCTGCCTGGGGCCAACGTCCTGACTTTC.

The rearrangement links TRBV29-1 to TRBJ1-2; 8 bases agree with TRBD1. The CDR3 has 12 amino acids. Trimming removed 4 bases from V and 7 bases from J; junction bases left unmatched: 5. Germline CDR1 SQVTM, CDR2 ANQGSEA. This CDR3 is CSVAGGWGGYTF. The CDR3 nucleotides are TGCAGCGTTGCAGGGGGCTGGGGTGGCTACACCTTC.

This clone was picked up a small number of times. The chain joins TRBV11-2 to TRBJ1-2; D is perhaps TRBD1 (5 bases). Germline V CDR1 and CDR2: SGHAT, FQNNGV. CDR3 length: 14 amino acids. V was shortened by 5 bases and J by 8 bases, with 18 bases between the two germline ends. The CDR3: CASSHTPQGEGYTF. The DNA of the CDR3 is TGTGCCAGCAGCCACACTCCGCAGGGTGAGGGCTACACCTTC.

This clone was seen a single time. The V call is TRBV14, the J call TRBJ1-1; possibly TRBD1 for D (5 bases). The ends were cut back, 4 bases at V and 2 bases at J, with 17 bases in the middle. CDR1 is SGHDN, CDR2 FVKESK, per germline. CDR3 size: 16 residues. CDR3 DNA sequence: TGTGCCAGCAGCCCCCTAGGGGTCTTTGCAAACACTGAAGCTTTCTTT. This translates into CASSPLGVFANTEAFF.

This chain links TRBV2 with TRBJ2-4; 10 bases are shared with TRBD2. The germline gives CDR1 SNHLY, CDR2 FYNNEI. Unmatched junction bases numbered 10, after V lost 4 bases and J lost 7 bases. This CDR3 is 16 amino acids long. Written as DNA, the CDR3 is TGTGCCAGCAGTGTTTCTCTAGCGGGAGTCGGGAACATTCAGTACTTC. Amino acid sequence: CASSVSLAGVGNIQYF.

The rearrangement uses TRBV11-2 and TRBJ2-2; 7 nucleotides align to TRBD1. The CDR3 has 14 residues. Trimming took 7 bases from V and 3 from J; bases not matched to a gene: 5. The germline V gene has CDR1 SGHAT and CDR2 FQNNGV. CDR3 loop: CASTLTGYTGELFF. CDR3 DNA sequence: TGTGCCAGCACTCTGACAGGGTACACCGGGGAGCTGTTTTTT.

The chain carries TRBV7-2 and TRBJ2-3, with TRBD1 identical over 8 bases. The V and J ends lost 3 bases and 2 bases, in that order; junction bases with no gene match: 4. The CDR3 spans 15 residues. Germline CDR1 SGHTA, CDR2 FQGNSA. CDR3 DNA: TGTGCCAGCAGCTTTGGGGACAGGTACACAGATACGCAGTATTTT. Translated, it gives CASSFGDRYTDTQYF.

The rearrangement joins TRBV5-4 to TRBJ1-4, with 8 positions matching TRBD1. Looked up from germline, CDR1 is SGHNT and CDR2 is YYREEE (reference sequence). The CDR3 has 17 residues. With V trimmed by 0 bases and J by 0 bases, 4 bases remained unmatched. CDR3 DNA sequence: TGTGCCAGCAGCTTGGGGACAGGGAAGGCAACTAATGAAAAACTGTTTTTT. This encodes CASSLGTGKATNEKLFF.

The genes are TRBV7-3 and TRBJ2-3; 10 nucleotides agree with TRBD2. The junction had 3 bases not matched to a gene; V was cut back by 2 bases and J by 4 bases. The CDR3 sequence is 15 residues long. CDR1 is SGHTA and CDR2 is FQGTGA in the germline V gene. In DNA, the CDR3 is TGTGCCAGCAGCTTACCCCTAGCGGGAGCAGATACGCAGTATTTT. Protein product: CASSLPLAGADTQYF. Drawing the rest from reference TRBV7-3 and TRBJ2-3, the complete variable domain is GAGVSQTPSNKVTEKGKYVELRCDPISGHTALYWYRQSLGQGPEFLIYFQGTGAADDSGLPNDRFFAVRPEGSVSTLKIQRTERGDSAVYLCASSLPLAGADTQYFGPGTRLTVL.

CDR3 bases: TGTGCCAGCTCACCCGAAAGGACAGGGAGATCAGCTTTCTTT. Amino acids: CASSPERTGRSAFF. The chain is built from TRBV18 and TRBJ1-1; 8 bases match TRBD1. The germline V gene encodes CDR1 KGHSH and CDR2 LQKENI. The CDR3 loop spans 14 amino acids. Unmatched junction bases numbered 10, after V lost 3 bases and J lost 10 bases.

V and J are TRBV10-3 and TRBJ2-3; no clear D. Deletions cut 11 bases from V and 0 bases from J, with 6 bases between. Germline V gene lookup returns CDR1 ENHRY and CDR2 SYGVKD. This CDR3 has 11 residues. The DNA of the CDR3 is TGTGCCGTCGGGAGCACAGATACGCAGTATTTT. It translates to CAVGSTDTQYF.

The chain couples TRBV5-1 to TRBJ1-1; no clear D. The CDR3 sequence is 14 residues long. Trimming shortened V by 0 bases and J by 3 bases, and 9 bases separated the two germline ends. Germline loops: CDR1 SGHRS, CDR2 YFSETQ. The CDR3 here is CASSLGGGDTEAFF. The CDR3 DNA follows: TGCGCCAGCAGCTTGGGGGGAGGTGACACTGAAGCTTTCTTT.

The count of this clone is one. The CDR3 protein is CAWSWSGSLIGELFF. CDR3 coding DNA: TGTGCCTGGAGTTGGAGCGGGAGTTTGATCGGGGAGCTGTTTTTT. The chain is built from TRBV30 and TRBJ2-2, with TRBD2 matching 8 bases. The CDR3 is 15 residues long. V gave up 2 bases and J gave up 7 bases; unmatched junction bases: 9. Germline CDR1 and CDR2: GTSNPN and SVGIG (reference sequence).